One sample yielded the 2 T cell receptor beta chains listed below, sequenced in a study of OX40 agonist ivuxolimab in advanced cancers. The method was immunoSEQ multiplex PCR; TCRdb's version includes in-frame clones alone and lacks a portion of them. The repertoire includes about 59,000 clones, around 83% of them detected once, and 0.65% to 0.85% sits in the top ten. The specimen was CD4+ or CD8+ T cells sorted from blood, collected in a trial of the OX40 agonist ivuxolimab. These receptors were obtained from an adult with an advanced solid tumor such as melanoma, head and neck, liver or kidney cancer.

This chain uses TRBV5-4 with TRBJ2-3, with D possibly matching TRBD2 (5 bases). The CDR3 extends over 14 amino acids. In germline, CDR1 is SGHNT, CDR2 YYREEE (reference sequence). V was cut by 0 bases and J by 5 bases, with 10 bases left in between. The DNA of the CDR3 is TGTGCCAGCAGCTTGGGGCTAGCTCAAGATACGCAGTATTTT. Residues: CASSLGLAQDTQYF.

This CDR3 is CASSQALGSGTDTQYF. CDR3 nucleotide sequence: TGTGCCAGCAGCCAAGCTCTGGGGTCGGGCACAGATACGCAGTATTTT. This rearrangement joins TRBV4-2 to TRBJ2-3; D remains ambiguous. The germline gives CDR1 LGHNA, CDR2 YNFKEQ. V lost 1 base and J lost 1, with 12 bases in between. The CDR3 contains 16 residues.